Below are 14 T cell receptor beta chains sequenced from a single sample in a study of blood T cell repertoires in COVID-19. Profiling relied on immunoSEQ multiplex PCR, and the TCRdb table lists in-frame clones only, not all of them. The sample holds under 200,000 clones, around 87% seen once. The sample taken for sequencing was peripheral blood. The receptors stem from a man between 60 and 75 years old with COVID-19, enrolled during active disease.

CDR3 in DNA: TGTGCCAGCAGTTCCCAAGCGGTACAGTATTTT. Amino acids: CASSSQAVQYF. The chain recombines TRBV12-3 or TRBV12-4 with TRBJ2-3; tentative D call: TRBD2 (5 bases). The CDR3 contains 11 residues. The V gene lost 4 bases and the J gene lost 12 bases, with 11 bases spanning the gap.

The CDR3 region is CASSMRTGQGTEQYF. CDR3 bases: TGTGCCAGTAGTATGCGTACGGGACAGGGGACCGAGCAGTACTTC. The rearrangement links TRBV19 to TRBJ2-7; TRBD1 aligns across 10 bases. The CDR3 covers 15 residues. V was pared by 3 bases and J by 6 bases, with 8 bases of the junction left unmatched. Germline CDR1 LNHDA, CDR2 SQIVND (reference sequence). The complete variable domain, with remaining parts taken from reference TRBV19 and TRBJ2-7, reads DGGITQSPKYLFRKEGQNVTLSCEQNLNHDAMYWYRQDPGQGLRLIYYSQIVNDFQKGDIAEGYSVSREKKESFPLTVTSAQKNPTAFYLCASSMRTGQGTEQYFGPGTRLTVT.

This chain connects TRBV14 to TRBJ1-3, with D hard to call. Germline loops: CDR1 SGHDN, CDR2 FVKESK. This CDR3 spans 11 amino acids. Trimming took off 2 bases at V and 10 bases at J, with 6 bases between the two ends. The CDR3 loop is CASSQLRTIYF. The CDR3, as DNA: TGTGCCAGCAGCCAACTTCGGACCATATATTTT.

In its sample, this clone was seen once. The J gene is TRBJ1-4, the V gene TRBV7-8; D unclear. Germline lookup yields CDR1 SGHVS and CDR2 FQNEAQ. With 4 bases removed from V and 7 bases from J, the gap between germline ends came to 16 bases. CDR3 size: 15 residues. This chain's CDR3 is CASSSRSLFGEKLFF. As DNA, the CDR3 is TGTGCCAGCAGCTCGCGATCGCTATTTGGTGAAAAACTGTTTTTT. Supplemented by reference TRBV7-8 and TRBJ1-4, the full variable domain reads GAGVSQSPRYKVAKRGQDVALRCDPISGHVSLFWYQQALGQGPEFLTYFQNEAQLDKSGLPSDRFFAERPEGSVSTLKIQRTQQEDSAVYLCASSSRSLFGEKLFFGSGTQLSVL.

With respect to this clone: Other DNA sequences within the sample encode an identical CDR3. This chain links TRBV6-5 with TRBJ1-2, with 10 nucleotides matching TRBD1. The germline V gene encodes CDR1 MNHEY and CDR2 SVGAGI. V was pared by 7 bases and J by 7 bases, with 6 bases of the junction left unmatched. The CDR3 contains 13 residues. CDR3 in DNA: TGTGCCAGCACCGACAGGGGGCAGGGTGGCTACACCTTC. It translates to CASTDRGQGGYTF.

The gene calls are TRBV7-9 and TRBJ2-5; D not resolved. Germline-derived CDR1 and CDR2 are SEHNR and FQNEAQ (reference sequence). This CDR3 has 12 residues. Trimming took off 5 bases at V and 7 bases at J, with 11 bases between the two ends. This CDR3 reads CASSPNIGTQYF. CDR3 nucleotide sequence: TGTGCCAGCAGCCCAAACATTGGGACCCAGTACTTC. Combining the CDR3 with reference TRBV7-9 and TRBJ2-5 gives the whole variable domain DTGVSQNPRHKITKRGQNVTFRCDPISEHNRLYWYRQTLGQGPEFLTYFQNEAQLEKSRLLSDRFSAERPKGSFSTLEIQRTEQGDSAMYLCASSPNIGTQYFGPGTRLLVL.

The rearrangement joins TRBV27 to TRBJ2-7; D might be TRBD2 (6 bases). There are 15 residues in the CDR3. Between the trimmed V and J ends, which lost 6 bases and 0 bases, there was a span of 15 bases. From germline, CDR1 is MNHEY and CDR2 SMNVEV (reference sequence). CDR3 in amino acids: CASSQGTVISYEQYF. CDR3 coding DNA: TGTGCCAGCAGCCAAGGGACTGTTATCTCCTACGAGCAGTACTTC.

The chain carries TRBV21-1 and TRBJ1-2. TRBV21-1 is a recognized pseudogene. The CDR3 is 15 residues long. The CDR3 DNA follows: TGTGCCAGCAGCAAAGAGGTCCCGGGGTTACATGGCTACACCTTC. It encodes CASSKEVPGLHGYTF.

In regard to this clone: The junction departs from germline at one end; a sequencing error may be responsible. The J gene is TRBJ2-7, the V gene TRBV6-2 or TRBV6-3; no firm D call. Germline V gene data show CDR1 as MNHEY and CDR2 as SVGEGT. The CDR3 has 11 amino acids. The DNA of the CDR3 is TGTGCCAGCAGTCACTCCTACGAGCAGTACTTC. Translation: CASSHSYEQYF.

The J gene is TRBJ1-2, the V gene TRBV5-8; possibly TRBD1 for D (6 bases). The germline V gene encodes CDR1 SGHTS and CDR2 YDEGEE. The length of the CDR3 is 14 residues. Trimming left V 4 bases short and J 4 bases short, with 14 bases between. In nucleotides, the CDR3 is TGTGCCAGCAGCAAGACCCAGGGGATCTATGGCTACACCTTC. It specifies CASSKTQGIYGYTF.

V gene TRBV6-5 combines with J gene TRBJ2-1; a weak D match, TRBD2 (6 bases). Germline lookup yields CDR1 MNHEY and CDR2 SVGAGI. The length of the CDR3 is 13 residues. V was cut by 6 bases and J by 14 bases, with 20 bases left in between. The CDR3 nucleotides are TGTGCCAGCAGACTACTTAGCGGCAGCCCGGAGTTCTTC. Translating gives CASRLLSGSPEFF.

Written as DNA, the CDR3 is TGTGCCATCAGTCCTTCGGGGGGCTCCTACAATGAGCAGTTCTTC. It translates to CAISPSGGSYNEQFF. The V gene is TRBV10-3, the J gene TRBJ2-1; 7 bases match TRBD2. The V gene end was trimmed by 5 bases and the J gene end by 0 bases; junction bases not matched to a gene: 4. The CDR3 consists of 15 residues. Germline V gene sequence: CDR1 ENHRY, CDR2 SYGVKD.

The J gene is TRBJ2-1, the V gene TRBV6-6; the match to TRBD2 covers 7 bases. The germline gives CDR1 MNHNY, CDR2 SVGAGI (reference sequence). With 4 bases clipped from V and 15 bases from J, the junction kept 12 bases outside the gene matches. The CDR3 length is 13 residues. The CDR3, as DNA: TGTGCCAGCAGTTCCCCCCCGGCGGGAGAGGTGTTCTTC. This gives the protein CASSSPPAGEVFF.

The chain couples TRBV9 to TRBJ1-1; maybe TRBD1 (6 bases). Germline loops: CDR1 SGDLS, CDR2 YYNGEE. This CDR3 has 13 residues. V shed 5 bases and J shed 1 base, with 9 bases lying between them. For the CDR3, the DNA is TGTGCCAGCAGGGGGGCGGGGAACACTGAAGCTTTCTTT. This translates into CASRGAGNTEAFF.